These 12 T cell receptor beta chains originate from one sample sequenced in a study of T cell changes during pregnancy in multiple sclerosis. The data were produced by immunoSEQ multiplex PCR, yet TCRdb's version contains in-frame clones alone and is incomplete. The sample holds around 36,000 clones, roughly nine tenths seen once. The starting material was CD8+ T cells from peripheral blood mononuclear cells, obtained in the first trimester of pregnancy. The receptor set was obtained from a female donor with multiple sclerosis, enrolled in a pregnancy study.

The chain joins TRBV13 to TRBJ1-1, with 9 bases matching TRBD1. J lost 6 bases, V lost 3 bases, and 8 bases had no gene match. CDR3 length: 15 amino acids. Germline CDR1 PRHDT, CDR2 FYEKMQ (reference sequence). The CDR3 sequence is CASSFGGQGTPEAFF. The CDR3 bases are TGTGCCAGCAGCTTTGGTGGACAGGGGACACCTGAAGCTTTCTTT. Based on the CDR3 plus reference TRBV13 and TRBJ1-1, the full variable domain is AAGVIQSPRHLIKEKRETATLKCYPIPRHDTVYWYQQGPGQDPQFLISFYEKMQSDKGSIPDRFSAQQFSDYHSELNMSSLELGDSALYFCASSFGGQGTPEAFFGQGTRLTVV.

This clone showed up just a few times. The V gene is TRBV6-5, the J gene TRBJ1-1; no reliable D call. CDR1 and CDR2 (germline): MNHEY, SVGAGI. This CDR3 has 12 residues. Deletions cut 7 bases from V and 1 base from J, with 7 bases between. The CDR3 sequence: CASMAGNTEAFF. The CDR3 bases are TGTGCCAGCATGGCGGGGAACACTGAAGCTTTCTTT.

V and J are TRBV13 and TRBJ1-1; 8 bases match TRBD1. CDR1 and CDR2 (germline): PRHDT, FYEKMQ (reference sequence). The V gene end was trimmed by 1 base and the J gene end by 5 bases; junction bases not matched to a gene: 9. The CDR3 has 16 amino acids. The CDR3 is CASSLVLPGGGTEAFF. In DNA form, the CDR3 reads TGTGCCAGCAGCTTAGTTCTCCCAGGGGGCGGAACTGAAGCTTTCTTT.

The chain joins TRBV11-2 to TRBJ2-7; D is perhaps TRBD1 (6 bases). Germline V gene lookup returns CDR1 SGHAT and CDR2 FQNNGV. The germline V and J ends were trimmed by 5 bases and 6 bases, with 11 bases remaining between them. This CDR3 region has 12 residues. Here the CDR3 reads CASSPGALEQYF. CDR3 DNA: TGTGCCAGCAGCCCAGGGGCCCTCGAGCAGTACTTC.

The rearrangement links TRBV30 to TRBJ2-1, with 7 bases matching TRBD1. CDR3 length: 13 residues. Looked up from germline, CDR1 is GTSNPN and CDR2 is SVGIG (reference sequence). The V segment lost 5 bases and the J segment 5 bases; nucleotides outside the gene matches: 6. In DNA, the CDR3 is TGTGCCTGGTGTACTGGACAGGACAATGAGCAGTTCTTC. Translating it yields CAWCTGQDNEQFF.

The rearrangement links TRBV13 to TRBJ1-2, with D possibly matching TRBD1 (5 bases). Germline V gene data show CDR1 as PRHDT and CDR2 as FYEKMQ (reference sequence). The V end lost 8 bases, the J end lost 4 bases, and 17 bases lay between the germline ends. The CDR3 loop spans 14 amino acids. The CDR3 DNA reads TGTGCCAGCTCAATGCAGGGACTTTCCTATGGCTACACCTTC. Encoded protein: CASSMQGLSYGYTF.

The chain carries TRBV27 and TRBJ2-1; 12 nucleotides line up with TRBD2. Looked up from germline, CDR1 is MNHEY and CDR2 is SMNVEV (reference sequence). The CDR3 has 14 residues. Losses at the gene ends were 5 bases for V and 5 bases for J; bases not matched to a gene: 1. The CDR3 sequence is CASSRTSGDNEQFF. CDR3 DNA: TGTGCCAGCAGTCGGACTAGCGGGGACAATGAGCAGTTCTTC.

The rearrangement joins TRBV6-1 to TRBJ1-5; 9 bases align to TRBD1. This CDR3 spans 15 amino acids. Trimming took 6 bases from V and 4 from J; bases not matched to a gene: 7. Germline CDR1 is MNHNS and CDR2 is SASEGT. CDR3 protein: CASSNDRGANQPQHF. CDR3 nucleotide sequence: TGTGCCAGCAGCAACGACAGGGGGGCAAATCAGCCCCAGCATTTT.

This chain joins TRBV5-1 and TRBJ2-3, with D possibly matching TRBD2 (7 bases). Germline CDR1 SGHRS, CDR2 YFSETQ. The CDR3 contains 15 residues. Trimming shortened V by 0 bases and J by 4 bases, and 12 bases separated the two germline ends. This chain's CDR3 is CASSLVAGAPDTQYF. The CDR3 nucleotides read TGCGCCAGCAGCTTGGTGGCGGGGGCCCCAGATACGCAGTATTTT.

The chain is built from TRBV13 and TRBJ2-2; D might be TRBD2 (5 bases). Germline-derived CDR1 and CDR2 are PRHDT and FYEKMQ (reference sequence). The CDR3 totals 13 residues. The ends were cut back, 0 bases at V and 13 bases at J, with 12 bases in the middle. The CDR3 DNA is TGTGCCAGCAGCTTAGGCCGAATAGGAGGGCTGTTTTTT. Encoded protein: CASSLGRIGGLFF. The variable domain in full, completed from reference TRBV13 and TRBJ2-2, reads AAGVIQSPRHLIKEKRETATLKCYPIPRHDTVYWYQQGPGQDPQFLISFYEKMQSDKGSIPDRFSAQQFSDYHSELNMSSLELGDSALYFCASSLGRIGGLFFGEGSRLTVL.

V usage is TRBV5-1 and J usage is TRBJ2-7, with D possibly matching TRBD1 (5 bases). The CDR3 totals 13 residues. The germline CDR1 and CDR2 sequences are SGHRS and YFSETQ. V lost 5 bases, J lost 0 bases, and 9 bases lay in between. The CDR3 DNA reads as TGCGCCAGCAGGCCGACAGTCTCCTACGAGCAGTACTTC. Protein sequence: CASRPTVSYEQYF.

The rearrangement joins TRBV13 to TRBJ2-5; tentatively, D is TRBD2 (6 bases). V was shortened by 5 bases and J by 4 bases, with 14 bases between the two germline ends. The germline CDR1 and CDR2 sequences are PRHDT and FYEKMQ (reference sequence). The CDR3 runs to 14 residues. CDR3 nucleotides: TGTGCCAGCAGCCCTGCGGGGACTGGAGAGACCCAGTACTTC. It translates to CASSPAGTGETQYF.